A selection of T cell receptor beta chains follows, all from one sample in a study of T cell repertoires in cytomegalovirus infection. Their antigen targets remain unknown. TCRdb recomputed calls from the reads with MiXCR, one row per CDR3 protein. The sample has 750,000 to 950,000 distinct CDR3 sequences, almost 30% seen once. The material was cultured CD8+ T cells from PBMCs, obtained from culture after CMV antigen stimulation. These receptors all stem from a human donor in good health (CMV status not recorded). Some clones in this sample may be carry-over from other donors' samples. Both conserved end residues are part of each CDR3. The D gene is left open where the match is weak. Size values are once, few and many counts, or a class for expanded clones, and some rows have none.

V: TRBV12-3/TRBV12-4; size: many; D: -; J: TRBJ1-2; length: 15; CDR3: CASSLNPGVLGGYTF; DNA: TGTGCCAGCAGTTTAAACCCCGGGGTACTCGGGGGCTACACCTTC
V: TRBV12-3/TRBV12-4; size: -; D: -; J: TRBJ2-1; length: 14; CDR3: CASSLGPARNEQFF; DNA: TGTGCCAGCAGTTTGGGCCCAGCGAGGAATGAGCAGTTCTTC
V: TRBV12-3/TRBV12-4; size: few; D: TRBD2; J: TRBJ2-2; length: 16; CDR3: CASSWSGGAESGELFF; DNA: TGTGCCAGCAGTTGGAGCGGGGGGGCCGAATCCGGGGAGCTGTTTTTT
V: TRBV11-2; size: -; D: TRBD1; J: TRBJ2-2; length: 16; CDR3: CASSPRTGERTGELFF; DNA: TGTGCCAGCAGCCCACGGACAGGGGAGAGAACCGGGGAGCTGTTTTTT
V: TRBV19; size: -; D: -; J: TRBJ2-1; length: 16; CDR3: CASSIDPRSSYNEQFF; DNA: TGTGCCAGTAGTATAGATCCACGAAGCTCCTACAATGAGCAGTTCTTC
V: TRBV19; size: once; D: -; J: TRBJ2-2; length: 15; CDR3: CASTHRRENTGELFF; DNA: TGTGCCAGTACCCATCGCAGGGAAAACACCGGGGAGCTGTTTTTT
V: TRBV12-5; size: -; D: -; J: TRBJ2-5; length: 16; CDR3: CASGLLLVGDEETQYF; DNA: TGTGCTAGTGGTTTGCTTCTAGTTGGGGACGAGGAGACCCAGTACTTC
V: TRBV4-1; size: few; D: -; J: TRBJ1-6; length: 19; CDR3: CASSQARDGLSSYNSPLHF; DNA: TGCGCCAGCAGCCAAGCCCGGGACGGCCTAAGCTCCTATAATTCACCCCTCCACTTT
V: TRBV12-5; size: -; D: -; J: TRBJ2-5; length: 13; CDR3: CASGRYPEETQYF; DNA: TGTGCTAGTGGCCGCTACCCGGAGGAGACCCAGTACTTC
V: TRBV24-1; size: -; D: -; J: TRBJ2-2; length: 14; CDR3: CATSDFRPAGELFF; DNA: TGTGCCACCAGTGATTTTCGGCCAGCCGGGGAGCTGTTTTTT
V: TRBV6-5; size: many; D: TRBD1; J: TRBJ1-2; length: 15; CDR3: CASSYRDRGSYGYTF; DNA: TGTGCCAGCAGTTACAGGGACAGGGGCAGCTATGGCTACACCTTC
V: TRBV15; size: -; D: TRBD1; J: TRBJ1-1; length: 14; CDR3: CATSWNRGVTEAFF; DNA: TGTGCCACCAGCTGGAACAGGGGAGTGACTGAAGCTTTCTTT
V: TRBV6-5; size: few; D: -; J: TRBJ1-1; length: 16; CDR3: CASSYDPGKMNTEAFF; DNA: TGTGCCAGCAGTTACGATCCAGGAAAAATGAACACTGAAGCTTTCTTT
V: TRBV7-9; size: few; D: -; J: TRBJ2-7; length: 15; CDR3: CASSRGEGAPHEQYF; DNA: TGTGCCAGCTCCCGGGGTGAGGGTGCCCCCCACGAGCAGTACTTC
V: TRBV19; size: -; D: -; J: TRBJ2-1; length: 12; CDR3: CASKGVANEQFF; DNA: TGTGCCAGTAAGGGGGTGGCCAATGAGCAGTTCTTC
V: TRBV27; size: -; D: -; J: TRBJ1-4; length: 14; CDR3: CANSLTPFDEKLFF; DNA: TGTGCCAACAGTTTAACCCCATTCGACGAAAAACTGTTTTTT
V: TRBV10-3; size: few; D: TRBD2; J: TRBJ2-5; length: 16; CDR3: CAISESERGALETQYF; DNA: TGTGCCATCAGTGAGTCAGAGCGGGGGGCCTTAGAGACCCAGTACTTC
V: TRBV7-2; size: many; D: -; J: TRBJ2-7; length: 15; CDR3: CASSLTGASSYEQYF; DNA: TGTGCCAGCAGCTTGACTGGGGCTAGCTCCTACGAGCAGTACTTC
V: TRBV27; size: few; D: -; J: TRBJ1-1; length: 10; CDR3: CASVKTEAFF; DNA: TGTGCCAGCGTGAAGACCGAAGCTTTCTTT
V: TRBV7-6; size: many; D: TRBD2; J: TRBJ2-1; length: 18; CDR3: CASSLELAGGYLYNEQFF; DNA: TGTGCCAGCAGCCTCGAGCTAGCGGGGGGGTATCTTTACAATGAGCAGTTCTTC
V: TRBV2; size: -; D: -; J: TRBJ1-2; length: 11; CDR3: CASMWGGGYTF; DNA: TGTGCCAGCATGTGGGGAGGCGGCTACACCTTC
V: TRBV27; size: -; D: TRBD1; J: TRBJ2-5; length: 15; CDR3: CASSSRDRGVETQYF; DNA: TGTGCCAGCAGTTCCCGGGACAGGGGAGTCGAGACCCAGTACTTC
V: TRBV4-3; size: -; D: -; J: TRBJ2-3; length: 16; CDR3: CASSQVPGLSTDTQYF; DNA: TGCGCCAGCAGCCAAGTTCCGGGCCTGAGCACAGATACGCAGTATTTT
V: TRBV20-1; size: -; D: TRBD2; J: TRBJ2-3; length: 14; CDR3: CSAAPGGLADTQYF; DNA: TGCAGTGCGGCCCCGGGGGGTCTCGCAGATACGCAGTATTTT
V: TRBV15; size: -; D: -; J: TRBJ1-5; length: 15; CDR3: CATSRDGTPNQPQHF; DNA: TGTGCCACCAGCAGAGATGGGACACCCAATCAGCCCCAGCATTTT
V: TRBV15; size: few; D: -; J: TRBJ2-1; length: 17; CDR3: CATSTTTSGSSYNEQFF; DNA: TGTGCCACCAGCACCACCACGTCAGGGAGCTCCTACAATGAGCAGTTCTTC
V: TRBV6-6; size: -; D: TRBD1; J: TRBJ1-6; length: 15; CDR3: CASSSGQGRNSPLHF; DNA: TGTGCCAGCAGTTCCGGACAGGGGAGGAATTCACCCCTCCACTTT
V: TRBV27; size: -; D: -; J: TRBJ2-3; length: 18; CDR3: CASSLGSASLWGTDTQYF; DNA: TGTGCCAGCAGTTTAGGCTCGGCATCCCTATGGGGTACAGATACGCAGTATTTT
V: TRBV7-7; size: few; D: -; J: TRBJ2-5; length: 13; CDR3: CASSPSRAETQYF; DNA: TGTGCTAGCAGCCCTAGCAGGGCTGAGACCCAGTACTTC
V: TRBV19; size: -; D: TRBD1; J: TRBJ2-2; length: 15; CDR3: CASSATTGATGELFF; DNA: TGTGCCAGTAGTGCGACAACAGGGGCCACCGGGGAGCTGTTTTTT
V: TRBV7-2; size: -; D: -; J: TRBJ1-1; length: 16; CDR3: CASSLAFGDLNTEAFF; DNA: TGTGCCAGCAGCTTAGCGTTTGGGGACCTGAACACTGAAGCTTTCTTT
V: TRBV7-2; size: many; D: -; J: TRBJ2-7; length: 15; CDR3: CASSLGGTSRYEQYF; DNA: TGTGCCAGCAGCTTAGGGGGGACGAGTAGGTACGAGCAGTACTTC
V: TRBV11-2; size: few; D: -; J: TRBJ2-5; length: 15; CDR3: CASSLDRDSSRTQYF; DNA: TGTGCCAGCAGCTTAGATCGGGACTCCTCGAGGACCCAGTACTTC
V: TRBV7-6; size: few; D: -; J: TRBJ2-5; length: 15; CDR3: CASSSGPGGAETQYF; DNA: TGTGCTAGCAGCTCTGGCCCCGGGGGCGCAGAGACCCAGTACTTC
V: TRBV4-1; size: few; D: -; J: TRBJ2-1; length: 12; CDR3: CASLGADNEQFF; DNA: TGCGCCAGCCTCGGGGCCGACAATGAGCAGTTCTTC